The clone carrying this T cell receptor beta chain was seen many times. The data belong to a study of T-cell reconstitution after alpha-beta-depleted transplantation in children. V shed 2 bases and J shed 0 bases, with 14 bases lying between them. The germline CDR1 and CDR2 sequences are SQVTM and ANQGSEA. The CDR3 runs 16 residues. Preparation of the TCRbeta library used unique molecular identifiers. TCRdb ran MiXCR on the PCR reads and lists one entry per CDR3 protein. Of about 980,000 distinct CDR3 sequences detected, about 29% appear once; the ten largest clones hold more than 25%. The receptor's source is a boy under three years old who had a stem cell transplant for SCID, so the T cells may come from the graft donor. Here the sequenced sample was PBMCs, mostly from graft donor cells, taken 360 days after TCRalphabeta/CD19-depleted stem cell transplant. The chain carries TRBV29-1 and TRBJ2-1; D is unclear. CDR3 amino acids: CSVENPEYSSYNEQFF. CDR3 DNA: TGCAGCGTTGAAAACCCTGAGTATAGCTCCTACAATGAGCAGTTCTTC.